The TCR beta chain under discussion was sequenced for a study of blood T cell repertoires in COVID-19. Study-level background: From the United States, Italy and Spain came samples of acute and convalescent COVID-19. PBMCs, B-cell-depleted T cells, or T cells provided the cDNA or gDNA that made up the material.

Source study methods: By means of reference gene primer amplification, nucleated cell counts were estimated. Sequenced by immunoSEQ multiplex PCR; TCRdb stores in-frame clones only, minus some. V and J calls and clone size are given by that table; D and trimming were obtained from the DNA. The sample gives some 82,000 clones, 91% of which show up once; 1.9% is in the top ten. This CDR3 is built from 13 residues. V gave up 5 bases and J gave up 4 bases, with 12 bases separating them. Germline V gives CDR1 SQVTM, CDR2 ANQGSEA. The specimen was peripheral blood. This sequence joins TRBV29-1 and TRBJ2-1, with D possibly matching TRBD2 (7 bases). The receptor comes from a woman between 45 and 65 years old in a cohort sampled during active COVID-19. CDR3 bases: TGCAGCGTTCGGGGGGCCGGGTACAATGAGCAGTTCTTC. It translates to CSVRGAGYNEQFF.